The subject of this entry is one T cell receptor beta chain. Its specificity is unknown. The study drew the donors from its approximately 130-subject validation cohort, separate from the approximately 670-subject first cohort. Some clones are missing from TCRdb's copy, which holds only in-frame ones; the method was immunoSEQ multiplex PCR. Of about 160,000 clones listed, 84% were seen once; the top ten hold around 9.6%. The source of the sample is a study of cytomegalovirus exposure and HLA in healthy donors. Overall study findings and caveats: For most TCR sequences rarity was the rule, although some public TCRs occurred in many donors. The study designated over 150 TCR beta chains cytomegalovirus-associated.

V lost 5 bases and J lost 2; bases outside the gene matches: 3. There are 14 residues in the CDR3. In germline, CDR1 is SNHLY, CDR2 FYNNEI. This chain connects TRBV2 to TRBJ2-3; the match to TRBD1 covers 8 bases. This clonotype was sampled from a man aged 25-45 years in good health and CMV-seropositive. Material for sequencing was PBMCs. The CDR3 DNA reads TGTGCCAGCAGTCAGGGGGCCATCACAGATACGCAGTATTTT. This sequence encodes CASSQGAITDTQYF.